The source of this T cell receptor (beta chain) is a study of blood T cell repertoires in COVID-19. In the source study's methods: Amplified reference gene primers provided the basis for estimating nucleated cell counts. The repertoire was sequenced with immunoSEQ multiplex PCR; TCRdb's copy has only in-frame clones and lacks some. The V and J calls and the clone size are those of that table, but D and trimming were determined from the DNA. The data contain approximately 26,000 clones, roughly 71% of them singletons. Sequencing was performed on peripheral blood. The clonotype originates from a man older than 75 with active or convalescent COVID-19.

The CDR3 here is CASSSRAGIYNEQFF. CDR3 nucleotides: TGTGCCAGCAGCTCTCGGGCAGGGATCTACAATGAGCAGTTCTTC. The chain couples TRBV7-2 to TRBJ2-1, with D possibly being TRBD1 (5 bases). The CDR3 runs to 15 residues. V lost 4 bases to trimming and J lost 3 bases, with 13 bases between them. Germline V lookup: CDR1 SGHTA, CDR2 FQGNSA.